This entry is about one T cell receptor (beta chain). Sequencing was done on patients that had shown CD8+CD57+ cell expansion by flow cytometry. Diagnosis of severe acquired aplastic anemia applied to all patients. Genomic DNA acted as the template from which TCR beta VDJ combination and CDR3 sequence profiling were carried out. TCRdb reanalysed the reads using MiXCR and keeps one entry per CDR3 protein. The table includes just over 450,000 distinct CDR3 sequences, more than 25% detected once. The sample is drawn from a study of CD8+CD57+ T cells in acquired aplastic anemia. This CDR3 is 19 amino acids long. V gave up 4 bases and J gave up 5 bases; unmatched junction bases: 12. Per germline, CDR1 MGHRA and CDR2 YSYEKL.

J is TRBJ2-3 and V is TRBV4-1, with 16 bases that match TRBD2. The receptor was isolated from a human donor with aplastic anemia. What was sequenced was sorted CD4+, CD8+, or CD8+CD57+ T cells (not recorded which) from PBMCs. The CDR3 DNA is TGCGCCAGCAGCCCATCCGGGACTAGCGGGGGGGGGTTGGGAGATACGCAGTATTTT. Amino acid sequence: CASSPSGTSGGGLGDTQYF.